Here is one T cell receptor (beta chain) with its context. Its antigen is unknown. Trimming shortened V by 0 bases and J by 3 bases, and 12 bases separated the two germline ends. The germline V gene encodes CDR1 SGHTA and CDR2 FQGNSA. This CDR3 has 15 amino acids. Time point described: week 23, last vaccination. Every single dose of the vaccine, 300 ug of mutant IDH1 20-mer peptide, came with topical imiquimod. TCRdb's copy holds only in-frame clones and misses some; the assay was immunoSEQ multiplex PCR. Of some 40,000 clones detected, approximately 80% appear once; the ten largest clones hold just over 5%. The record originates from a study of a mutant IDH1 vaccine in newly diagnosed glioma.

This clonotype originated in a man aged 35-49 years with glioma. Here the sequenced sample was PBMCs, taken from a glioma patient whose treatment included an IDH1 peptide vaccine. The V and J genes are TRBV7-2 and TRBJ2-7; D unclear. The CDR3, as DNA: TGTGCCAGCAGCTTAGCGGACGGAAAGTACTACGAGCAGTACTTC. This sequence encodes CASSLADGKYYEQYF.